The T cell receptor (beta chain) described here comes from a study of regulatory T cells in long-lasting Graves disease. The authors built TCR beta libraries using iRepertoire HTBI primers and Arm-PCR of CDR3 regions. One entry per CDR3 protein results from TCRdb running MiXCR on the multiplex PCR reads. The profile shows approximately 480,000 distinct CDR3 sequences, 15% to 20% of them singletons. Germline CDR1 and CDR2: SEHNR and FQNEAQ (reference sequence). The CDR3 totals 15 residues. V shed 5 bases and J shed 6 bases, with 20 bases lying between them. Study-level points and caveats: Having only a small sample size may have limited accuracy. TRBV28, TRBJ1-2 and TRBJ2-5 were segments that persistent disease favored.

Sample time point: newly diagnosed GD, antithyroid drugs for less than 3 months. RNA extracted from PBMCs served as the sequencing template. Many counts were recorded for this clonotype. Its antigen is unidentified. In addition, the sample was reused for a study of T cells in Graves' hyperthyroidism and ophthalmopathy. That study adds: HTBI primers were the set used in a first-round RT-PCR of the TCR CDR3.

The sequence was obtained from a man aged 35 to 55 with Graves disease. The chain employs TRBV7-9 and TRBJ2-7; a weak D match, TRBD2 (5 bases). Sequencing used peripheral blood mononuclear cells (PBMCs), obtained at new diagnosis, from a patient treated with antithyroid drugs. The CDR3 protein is CASSPLGGSISEQYF. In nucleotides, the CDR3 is TGTGCCAGCAGCCCGCTCGGAGGAAGTATATCCGAGCAGTACTTC. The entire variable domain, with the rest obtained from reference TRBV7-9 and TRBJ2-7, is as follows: DTGVSQNPRHKITKRGQNVTFRCDPISEHNRLYWYRQTLGQGPEFLTYFQNEAQLEKSRLLSDRFSAERPKGSFSTLEIQRTEQGDSAMYLCASSPLGGSISEQYFGPGTRLTVT.